The source of this TCR beta chain is a study of blood T cells in healthy people across ages. The germline CDR1 and CDR2 sequences are DFQATT and SNEGSKA (reference sequence). The V end lost 4 bases, the J end lost 0 bases, and 22 bases lay between the germline ends. CDR3 length equals 17 residues. Then a second PCR, running about 6 to 11 cycles, was carried out with a sample-barcoded 5' primer and a J-beta primer mix. Each CDR3 protein gets one entry after TCRdb re-called the 5' RACE reads with MiXCR. Altogether 720,000 or so distinct CDR3 sequences are present, around two fifths being singletons, with the ten largest covering approximately 31%.

J is TRBJ2-7 and V is TRBV20-1; no clear D gene. The specimen sequenced was blood. The origin of this receptor is a man older than 75 in good health. CDR3 region: CSAKVSPGDPSSYEQYF. CDR3 bases: TGCAGTGCTAAAGTTTCTCCGGGCGACCCTTCCTCCTACGAGCAGTACTTC.